The following is a T cell receptor (beta chain) sequence with its context. Its target antigen remains unknown. No per-base quality is available; no much larger clone lies one base away. Stable Graves' hyperthyroidism was defined as no progression to ophthalmopathy during 18 months of follow-up. Hyperthyroidism patients were newly diagnosed, with disease duration under 2 months, and aged 18 to 65 years. The study excluded patients with uncontrolled infections, other autoimmune diseases, pregnancy or lactation. Clinical symptoms, serum thyroxine and TRAb, thyroid ultrasound, and orbital computed tomography formed the basis for the diagnoses. PBMCs were separated from roughly 10 ml of fresh peripheral blood using Ficoll-Paque density gradient centrifugation. Total RNA was extracted with Trizol reagent, and quality was checked on an Agilent 2100 Bioanalyzer. The TCR beta CDR3 regions were amplified from RNA transcripts. The TCR CDR3 was subjected to a first round of RT-PCR using the HTBI primer set and the Qiagen OneStep RT-PCR kit. A second multiplex PCR round built the libraries, followed by size selection and purification. Sequencing of the libraries was done on an Illumina HiSeq2000 using paired-end 100 bp reads. The study's processing was this. SOAPnuke was used to process the raw data, throwing out any read that contained adapters or uncalled bases, had a mean Phred below 15, or lacked an exact constant-primer or identifier match. High-quality paired reads were merged using COPE v1.2.5, and each unique nucleotide sequence was defined as a clonotype. MiTCR v1.1 was used to align clonotypes to the IMGT TRBV, TRBD and TRBJ reference segments. The analysis was restricted to V-J combinations with a frequency above 0.0001, which together covered roughly 99% of the repertoires. The TCS score was defined as the ratio of F50 (clonal expansion) to E x V (chaos), calculated using BLOSUM62-based TCRdist between CDR3 peptides within each V-J. Welch's t-statistics and random forest reduced fewer than 600 V-J features to fewer than 15, which were used in a naive Bayes classifier (R e1071). The Morisita-Horn index was used to measure how similar the thyroid and blood repertoires were. The public reads were quality trimmed at Q25 with fastp and then assembled into clones with MiXCR by TCRdb, keeping productive beta chains. Every distinct CDR3 protein forms one entry, paired with its most common genes and DNA. The V and J calls were determined by TCRdb, not by the authors. The sample has hundreds of thousands of distinct CDR3 sequences on record, over 35% of them singletons. Of the sample, 8% to 9% is held by the ten largest clones.

The CDR3 runs 13 residues from the cysteine to the phenylalanine. Only the CDR3 DNA stays, 39 bases, in frame from base 1. V lost 0 bases and J lost 5 bases; the stretch between them is 8 bases long. The CDR1 and CDR2 encoded by the germline V gene are SGDLS and YYNGEE. These data come from a study of T cells in Graves' hyperthyroidism and ophthalmopathy (dated by TCRdb to between 2018 and 2021). At the level of the whole study: Peripheral blood was sampled at the time of initial diagnosis, prior to any treatment. The approximately 100 discovery patients were randomly split 7:3 into training and test sets. TCR Vbeta CDR3 sequencing of 130 to 150 peripheral blood samples (more than 40 ophthalmopathy, 75 hyperthyroidism and around 17 progressor patients) is reported in the paper. Following sampling, methimazole starting at 30 mg daily was given to hyperthyroidism patients, and high-dose intravenous methylprednisolone was given to ophthalmopathy patients. In several Graves' hyperthyroidism patients, the study also compared T-cell repertoires from thyroid tissue with T-cell repertoires from blood. An independent validation cohort of fewer than 20 hyperthyroidism patients and approximately 15 patients who later progressed to ophthalmopathy tested prospective prediction of ophthalmopathy. TCR V-J signatures able to tell the groups apart were searched for in a discovery cohort of 90 to 100 patients, of whom around 42 had Graves' ophthalmopathy and more than 55 had stable Graves' hyperthyroidism. What the research found in general, with its limitations: Most expanded thyroid clonotypes (frequency above 0.001) were also detected in blood, suggesting blood repertoires may reflect thyroid immune responses. No statistical method was used to set the sample size in advance, and investigators knew the group allocation. A 13 V-J signature model separated ophthalmopathy from stable hyperthyroidism, with approximately 87% sensitivity and around 84% specificity in cross-validation and 80%/75% in testing. During validation, the model predicted progression to ophthalmopathy a median of around six months ahead of onset, with around 71% sensitivity and 72% to 80% specificity.

This receptor was obtained from a man aged 18 to 35 with Graves' hyperthyroidism. Sequencing was performed on blood. Recombination joined TRBV9 with TRBJ1-1; the D gene cannot be resolved reliably. The nucleotide sequence is TGTGCCAGCAGCGTAGAGGGTTGGACTGAAGCTTTCTTT. Protein translation: CASSVEGWTEAFF.